This TCR beta chain was found in a study of T cells after yellow fever vaccination. This clonotype was seen a few times. Using its own MiXCR run on the 5' RACE reads, TCRdb lists one record per CDR3 protein. Altogether more than 95,000 distinct CDR3 sequences are present, about 16% being singletons, with the ten largest covering around 46%. Trimming removed 3 bases at V and 8 bases at J, with 17 bases between. Germline V gene lookup returns CDR1 SGHNT and CDR2 YYREEE (reference sequence). CDR3 length: 14 residues. This TCR derives from a man in his late teens or twenties who received the YFV17D yellow fever vaccine. V usage is TRBV5-4 and J usage is TRBJ1-2; D possibly corresponds to TRBD1 (6 bases). The source was CD8+ T cells sorted from PBMCs, collected 5 days after the yellow fever booster vaccination. In DNA form, the CDR3 reads TGTGCCAGCAGCTCGCCGAGGGGGTCTATGGGCTACACCTTC. It translates to CASSSPRGSMGYTF.